These 16 T cell receptor beta chains were all obtained from the same sample, sequenced in a study of T-cell reconstitution after alpha-beta-depleted transplantation in children. The TCRbeta library incorporated unique molecular identifiers. Using its own MiXCR run on the PCR reads, TCRdb lists one record per CDR3 protein. The sample records under 400,000 distinct CDR3 sequences, around 25% being singletons. The sample here was PBMCs, mostly from graft donor cells, taken 180 days after TCRalphabeta/CD19-depleted stem cell transplant. These receptors came from a male patient under 18 who had a stem cell transplant for acute lymphoblastic leukemia, so the T cells may come from the graft donor.

This clonotype appeared a few times. V and J are TRBV3-1 and TRBJ2-1; 11 nucleotides line up with TRBD2. V shed 8 bases and J 9 bases; nucleotides not matched to a gene: 3. Germline values: CDR1 LGHDT, CDR2 YNNKEL (reference sequence). This CDR3 contains 12 residues. CDR3 sequence: CASLGLAGEQFF. CDR3 bases: TGTGCCAGCCTCGGACTAGCGGGTGAGCAGTTCTTC.

This clonotype appeared a few times. The V and J genes are TRBV11-1 and TRBJ2-1; 7 bases are shared with TRBD2. Unmatched junction bases numbered 6, after V lost 0 bases and J lost 7 bases. The CDR3 loop spans 15 amino acids. Per germline, CDR1 SGHAT and CDR2 FQDESV (reference sequence). The CDR3 bases are TGTGCCAGCAGCTTAGCGCCTCGGCGGGAGAATGAGCAGTTCTTC. Protein product: CASSLAPRRENEQFF.

This rearrangement joins TRBV5-1 to TRBJ2-2; D is ambiguous. The CDR3 is 15 amino acids. Germline loops: CDR1 SGHRS, CDR2 YFSETQ. V lost 2 bases to trimming and J lost 0 bases, with 8 bases between them. CDR3 coding DNA: TGCGCCAGCAGCTTCCTGCGACCGAACACCGGGGAGCTGTTTTTT. This codes for CASSFLRPNTGELFF.

The chain uses TRBV7-7 and TRBJ2-7; D perhaps matches TRBD2 (6 bases). The CDR3 sequence is 14 residues long. V dropped 5 bases and J dropped 0 bases, with 11 bases sitting between them. The germline V gene encodes CDR1 SSHAT and CDR2 FNYEAQ (reference sequence). The CDR3 DNA follows: TGTGCCAGCAGCCCTATAGCGGCCTCCTACGAGCAGTACTTC. Protein sequence: CASSPIAASYEQYF.

The chain recombines TRBV6-5 with TRBJ2-7; no definite D call. V was clipped by 0 bases and J by 3 bases, with 9 bases between them. This CDR3 spans 14 amino acids. The germline CDR1 and CDR2 sequences are MNHEY and SVGAGI. The CDR3: CASSYSRVNYEQYF. The CDR3 DNA is TGTGCCAGCAGTTACTCTAGAGTGAACTACGAGCAGTACTTC.

V gene TRBV19 combines with J gene TRBJ1-1; D is unclear. CDR1 is LNHDA and CDR2 is SQIVND in the germline V gene (reference sequence). Trimming shortened V by 6 bases and J by 4 bases, and 15 bases separated the two germline ends. CDR3 length equals 14 residues. DNA for the CDR3: TGTGCCAGTAGGACTGCCGCGGGGATCACTGAAGCTTTCTTT. Translation: CASRTAAGITEAFF.

This clonotype has only a few counts. The J gene is TRBJ2-5, the V gene TRBV5-1; no definite D call. With 0 bases removed from V and 4 bases from J, the gap between germline ends came to 13 bases. In germline, CDR1 is SGHRS, CDR2 YFSETQ. This CDR3 region has 15 residues. The CDR3 DNA reads as TGCGCCAGCAGCTTGGTGCAGAGCAGTTTAGAGACCCAGTACTTC. Its translation: CASSLVQSSLETQYF.

V is TRBV24-1 and J is TRBJ2-2; 8 nucleotides align to TRBD1. Germline-derived CDR1 and CDR2 are KGHDR and SFDVKD. V shed 7 bases, J shed 7 bases, and the junction held 7 bases outside the gene matches. This CDR3 comprises 14 residues. The CDR3 region has the DNA TGTGCCACCAGCCACGGACAGGGCCGCGGGGAGCTGTTTTTT. This gives the protein CATSHGQGRGELFF.

This clonotype appeared a few times. This chain connects TRBV13 to TRBJ1-1; possible D gene TRBD1, 6 bases. Germline CDR1 is PRHDT and CDR2 is FYEKMQ (reference sequence). V was cut by 5 bases and J by 4 bases, with 14 bases left in between. The CDR3 covers 14 residues. The CDR3 loop reads CASSGRAGATEAFF. CDR3 sequence (DNA): TGTGCCAGCAGCGGACGCGCAGGGGCCACTGAAGCTTTCTTT.

V and J are TRBV6-1 and TRBJ1-6; weak D call: TRBD1 (5 bases). The CDR3 is made up of 14 amino acids. CDR1 and CDR2 from the germline V gene are MNHNS and SASEGT. V was clipped by 7 bases and J by 9 bases, with 16 bases between them. The CDR3 DNA reads TGTGCCAGCACTAACCGACCGACAGCTTCACCCCTCCACTTT. It is translated as CASTNRPTASPLHF.

For the CDR3, the DNA is TGCAGCGTTGATGGTGGAGACGAGCAGTACTTC. It codes for CSVDGGDEQYF. The chain combines TRBV29-1 with TRBJ2-7; D uncertain. The V end lost 3 bases, the J end lost 5 bases, and 8 bases lay between the germline ends. Per the germline V gene, CDR1 is SQVTM and CDR2 is ANQGSEA. The CDR3 extends over 11 amino acids.

The V and J genes are TRBV25-1 and TRBJ2-1; D call uncertain. The CDR3 is 14 amino acids. V was pared by 2 bases and J by 6 bases, with 11 bases between. Germline CDR1 MGHDK, CDR2 SYGVNS. The CDR3 is CASSERPSSNEQFF. CDR3 nucleotides: TGTGCCAGCAGTGAAAGACCCAGCAGCAATGAGCAGTTCTTC.

This clonotype was observed many times. The J gene is TRBJ2-7, the V gene TRBV12-5; 9 nucleotides match TRBD1. The CDR3 length is 14 residues. With V trimmed by 6 bases and J by 0 bases, 3 bases remained unmatched. Germline V CDR1 and CDR2: LGHNT, FRNRAP. The CDR3 nucleotides read TGTGCTAGTGGACCGGGACAGGGCTCCTACGAGCAGTACTTC. Translating it yields CASGPGQGSYEQYF.

This clonotype has more than one count but fewer than ten. This rearrangement joins TRBV5-6 to TRBJ2-1; a weak D match, TRBD1 (5 bases). Trimming shortened V by 7 bases and J by 4 bases, and 15 bases separated the two germline ends. Germline V gives CDR1 SGHDT, CDR2 YYEEEE. The CDR3 is made up of 14 amino acids. The CDR3 coding sequence is TGTGCCAGCCTCCCGGTAGGGGATTACAATGAGCAGTTCTTC. Protein sequence: CASLPVGDYNEQFF.

The chain links TRBV5-1 to TRBJ2-7; D may be TRBD2 (6 bases). Germline CDR1 reads SGHRS; CDR2 reads YFSETQ. This CDR3 has 15 residues. V was shortened by 3 bases and J by 4 bases, with 17 bases between the two germline ends. CDR3 region: CASSSGTGPAYEQYF. The CDR3 region has the DNA TGCGCCAGCAGCTCCGGGACTGGGCCGGCTTACGAGCAGTACTTC.

This clonotype was counted a few times. V and J are TRBV7-2 and TRBJ2-5; D unclear. The CDR3 has 13 residues. Looked up from germline, CDR1 is SGHTA and CDR2 is FQGNSA. V was trimmed by 6 bases and J by 2 bases, leaving 10 bases between them. CDR3 sequence reads: CASSLAHQETQYF. DNA for the CDR3: TGTGCCAGCAGTTTGGCCCATCAAGAGACCCAGTACTTC.